The present entry profiles one T cell receptor (beta chain) with its context. Its antigen is not identified. Germline CDR1 is MNHEY and CDR2 is SVGEGT. J lost 1 base, V lost 5 bases, and 5 bases had no gene match. The CDR3 runs to 15 residues. This entry comes from a study of T cell responses to AZD1222 COVID-19 vaccine. Study-level points and caveats: Repertoires were collected only later (after the peak T cell response had occurred). White British donors predominated, females outnumbered males, and clonal diversity was possibly underestimated.

This table comes from immunoSEQ multiplex PCR, and its TCRdb copy is limited to in-frame clones, with some not included. The sample contains 30,000 to 35,000 clones, roughly nine tenths of which appear only once. The specimen was peripheral blood, collected on day 0 of AZD1222 vaccination. The receptor comes from an adult in good health. The chain recombines TRBV6-2 or TRBV6-3 with TRBJ2-5, with 9 bases that match TRBD2. CDR3: CASSQGTSSQETQYF. The CDR3 bases are TGTGCCAGCAGTCAAGGGACTAGCAGCCAAGAGACCCAGTACTTC.